This T cell receptor (beta chain) stems from a study of T cells in Graves' hyperthyroidism and ophthalmopathy. The CDR3 sequence is 13 residues long. Trimming left V 2 bases short and J 3 bases short, with 8 bases between. CDR1 and CDR2 (germline): SGHKS, YYEKEE (reference sequence). Aged 18 to 65, the patients had hyperthyroidism that was newly diagnosed and had lasted under 2 months. Uncontrolled infection, other autoimmune disease, pregnancy or lactation barred patients from enrollment. General study points: Clonotypes that were expanded in thyroid above 0.001 mostly appeared in blood too.

Amplification of TCR beta CDR3 regions was performed using RNA transcripts as template. The primer set for the first-round RT-PCR of the TCR CDR3 was HTBI. MiXCR was run by TCRdb on the multiplex PCR reads, yielding one entry per CDR3 protein. The sample carries 300,000 to 400,000 distinct CDR3 sequences, approximately 15% recorded once. This clonotype was picked up a small number of times. Its specificity is not known. This TCR was sampled from a woman in her thirties with Graves' hyperthyroidism. The sequenced material came from blood. This sequence joins TRBV5-5 and TRBJ1-1, with D possibly matching TRBD1 (5 bases). Here the CDR3 DNA reads TGTGCCAGCAGCTTCTCACAGGACACTGAAGCTTTCTTT. Protein sequence: CASSFSQDTEAFF.